This T cell receptor (beta chain) came from a study of blood T cell repertoires in COVID-19. About the research overall: Samples representing acute and convalescent COVID-19 were sourced from the United States, Italy and Spain.

This CDR3 region has 14 residues. Germline lookup yields CDR1 SGHVS and CDR2 FQNEAQ. Deletions cut 1 base from V and 6 bases from J, with 10 bases between. Assay used: immunoSEQ multiplex PCR; TCRdb lists only in-frame clones, some missing. Of a few hundred thousand clones detected, 65% to 90% appear once; the ten largest clones hold more than 9%. Two negative PCRs, clearance, or symptom resolution were required of recovered Cohort 3 donors. The chain employs TRBV7-8 and TRBJ1-5; TRBD1 might be the D (5 bases). The source material was PBMCs or T cells enriched from blood (not recorded which). The TCR was taken from a woman aged 18-29 years who had recovered from COVID-19. CDR3 bases: TGTGCCAGCAGCTTAGACCAGGGCTCTCAGCCCCAGCATTTT. It translates to CASSLDQGSQPQHF.